A selection of T cell receptor beta chains follows, all from one sample in a study of T cell repertoires in cytomegalovirus infection. MiXCR was run by TCRdb on the reads, yielding one entry per CDR3 protein. The sample lists roughly 640,000 distinct CDR3 sequences, 20% to 25% occurring once. The sequenced material came from CD8+ T cells from PBMCs. Receptors were obtained from a human donor in good health (CMV status not recorded). Some clones in this sample may be carry-over from other donors' samples. The CDR3 runs from the conserved cysteine through the conserved F or W.

v_call: TRBV7-6; j_call: TRBJ2-4; cdr3_aa: CASSPPPGGLVDIQYF
v_call: TRBV10-3; j_call: TRBJ2-1; cdr3_aa: CAISELAGHNNEQFF
v_call: TRBV20-1; j_call: TRBJ1-2; cdr3_aa: CSGRERSPANYGYTF
v_call: TRBV7-8; j_call: TRBJ1-1; cdr3_aa: CASSSGTGGLPEAFF
v_call: TRBV30; j_call: TRBJ2-7; cdr3_aa: CASRPPGQGLDEQYF
v_call: TRBV23-1; j_call: TRBJ1-2; cdr3_aa: CASSHPGTGHGYTF
v_call: TRBV11-2; j_call: TRBJ1-1; cdr3_aa: CASSLPIIMNTEAFF
v_call: TRBV5-1; j_call: TRBJ1-1; cdr3_aa: CASSSRDGTEAFF
v_call: TRBV12-3/TRBV12-4; j_call: TRBJ2-1; cdr3_aa: CASREGQSYNEQFF
v_call: TRBV27; j_call: TRBJ2-1; cdr3_aa: CASSFEGALNEQFF
v_call: TRBV6-2/TRBV6-3; j_call: TRBJ2-2; cdr3_aa: CAATWDFGSGELFF
v_call: TRBV6-5; j_call: TRBJ2-7; cdr3_aa: CASSYGGVYEQYF
v_call: TRBV13; j_call: TRBJ1-6; cdr3_aa: CASSYRPPNSPLHF
v_call: TRBV7-2; j_call: TRBJ2-2; cdr3_aa: CASSPPQNTGELFF
v_call: TRBV2; j_call: TRBJ2-5; cdr3_aa: CASIRGEYQETQYF
v_call: TRBV7-9; j_call: TRBJ1-1; cdr3_aa: CASSPGQGGRRTEAFF
v_call: TRBV28; j_call: TRBJ2-3; cdr3_aa: CASSLDLGQGGDTQYF
v_call: TRBV6-6; j_call: TRBJ1-5; cdr3_aa: CASSYSLTGGSNQPQHF
v_call: TRBV12-3/TRBV12-4; j_call: TRBJ2-7; cdr3_aa: CASTFTPGREPFEQYF
v_call: TRBV20-1; j_call: TRBJ2-1; cdr3_aa: CSAETSQGYNEQFF
v_call: TRBV6-2/TRBV6-3; j_call: TRBJ2-1; cdr3_aa: CASRDVGNEQFF
v_call: TRBV7-9; j_call: TRBJ2-7; cdr3_aa: CASSLGGFGYEQYF
v_call: TRBV12-3/TRBV12-4; j_call: TRBJ2-1; cdr3_aa: CASSLGVIDNEQFF
v_call: TRBV28; j_call: TRBJ1-5; cdr3_aa: CASSLSRLDLSNQPQHF
v_call: TRBV7-9; j_call: TRBJ2-7; cdr3_aa: CASSPTGIRPYEQYF
v_call: TRBV29-1; j_call: TRBJ1-2; cdr3_aa: CSVEVSYGYTF
v_call: TRBV7-6; j_call: TRBJ1-1; cdr3_aa: CASSLAPGGEAFF
v_call: TRBV6-4; j_call: TRBJ2-2; cdr3_aa: CASSDSRGAGELFF
v_call: TRBV6-2/TRBV6-3; j_call: TRBJ2-7; cdr3_aa: CASSYSRRSSYEQYF
v_call: TRBV14; j_call: TRBJ1-3; cdr3_aa: CASRQRTGRSNSGNTIYF